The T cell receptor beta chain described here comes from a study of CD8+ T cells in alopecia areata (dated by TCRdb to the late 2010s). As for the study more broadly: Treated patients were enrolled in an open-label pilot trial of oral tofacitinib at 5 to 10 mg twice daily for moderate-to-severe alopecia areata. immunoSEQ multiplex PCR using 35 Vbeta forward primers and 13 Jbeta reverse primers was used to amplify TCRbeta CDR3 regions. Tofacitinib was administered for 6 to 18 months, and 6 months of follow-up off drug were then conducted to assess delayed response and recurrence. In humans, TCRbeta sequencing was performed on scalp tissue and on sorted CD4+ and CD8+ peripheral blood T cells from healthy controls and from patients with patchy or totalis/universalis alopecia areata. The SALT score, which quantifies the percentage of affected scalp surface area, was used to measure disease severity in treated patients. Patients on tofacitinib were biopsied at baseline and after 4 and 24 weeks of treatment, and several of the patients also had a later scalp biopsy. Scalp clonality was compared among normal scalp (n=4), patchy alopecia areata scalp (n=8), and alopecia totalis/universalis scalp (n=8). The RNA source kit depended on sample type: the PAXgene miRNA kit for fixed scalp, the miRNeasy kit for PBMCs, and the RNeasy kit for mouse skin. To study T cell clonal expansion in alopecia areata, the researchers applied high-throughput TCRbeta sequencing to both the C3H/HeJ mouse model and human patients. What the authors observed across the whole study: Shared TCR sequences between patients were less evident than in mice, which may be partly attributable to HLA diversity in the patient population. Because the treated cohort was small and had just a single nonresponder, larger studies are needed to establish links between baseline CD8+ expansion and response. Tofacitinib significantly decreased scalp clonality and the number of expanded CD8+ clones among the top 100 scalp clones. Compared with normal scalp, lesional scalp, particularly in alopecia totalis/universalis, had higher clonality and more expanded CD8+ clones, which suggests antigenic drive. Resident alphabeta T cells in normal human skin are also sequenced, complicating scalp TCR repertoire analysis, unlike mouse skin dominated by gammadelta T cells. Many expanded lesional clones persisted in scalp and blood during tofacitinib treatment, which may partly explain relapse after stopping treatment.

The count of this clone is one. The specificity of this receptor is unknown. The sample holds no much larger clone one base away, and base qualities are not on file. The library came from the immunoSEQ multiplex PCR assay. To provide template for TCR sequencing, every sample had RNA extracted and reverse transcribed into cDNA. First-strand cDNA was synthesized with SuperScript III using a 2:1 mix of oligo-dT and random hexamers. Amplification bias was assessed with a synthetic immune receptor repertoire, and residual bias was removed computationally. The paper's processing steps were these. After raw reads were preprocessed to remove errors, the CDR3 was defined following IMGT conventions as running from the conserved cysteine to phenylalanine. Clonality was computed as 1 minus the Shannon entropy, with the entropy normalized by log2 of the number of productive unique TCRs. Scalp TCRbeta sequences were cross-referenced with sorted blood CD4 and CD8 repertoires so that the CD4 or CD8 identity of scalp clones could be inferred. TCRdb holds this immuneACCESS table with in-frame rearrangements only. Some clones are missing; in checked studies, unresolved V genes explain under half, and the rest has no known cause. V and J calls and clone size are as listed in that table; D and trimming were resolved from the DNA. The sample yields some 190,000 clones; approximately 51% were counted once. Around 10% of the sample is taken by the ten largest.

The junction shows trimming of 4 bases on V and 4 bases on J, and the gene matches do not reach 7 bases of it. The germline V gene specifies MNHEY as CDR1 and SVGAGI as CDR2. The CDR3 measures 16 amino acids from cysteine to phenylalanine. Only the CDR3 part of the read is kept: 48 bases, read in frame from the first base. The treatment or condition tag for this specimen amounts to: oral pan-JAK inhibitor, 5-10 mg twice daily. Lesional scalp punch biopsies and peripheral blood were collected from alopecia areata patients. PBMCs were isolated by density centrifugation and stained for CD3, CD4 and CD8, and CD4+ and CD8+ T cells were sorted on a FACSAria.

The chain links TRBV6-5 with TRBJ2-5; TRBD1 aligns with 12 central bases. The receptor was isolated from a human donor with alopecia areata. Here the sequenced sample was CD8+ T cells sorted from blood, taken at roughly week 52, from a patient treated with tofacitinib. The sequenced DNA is TGTGCCAGCAGTTCGGGGACAGGGGGCAGAGGAGAGACCCAGTACTTC. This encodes CASSSGTGGRGETQYF.